One and the same sample provided the 3 T cell receptor beta chains below, sequenced in a study of post-analysis software for immune sequencing data. Whole-study findings and limits: Patients had higher frequencies than controls of roughly five TRBV segments, including TRBV5-6, TRBV5-1 and TRBV20-1.

Tagging with unique molecular identifiers was a feature of the TCR beta cDNA libraries. Each CDR3 protein is one row after TCRdb ran MiXCR on the PCR reads. The repertoire has 820,000 or so distinct CDR3 sequences, about 50% of them found once; the top ten carry 4.6%. Their specific antigens are unknown. Sequencing was performed on blood. The receptors stem from a girl aged 5-17 years with multiple sclerosis.

V and J are TRBV7-2 and TRBJ1-1; weak D call: TRBD1 (6 bases). The germline V and J ends were trimmed by 6 bases and 0 bases, with 8 bases remaining between them. The CDR3 sequence is 13 residues long. The germline CDR1 and CDR2 sequences are SGHTA and FQGNSA. The CDR3: CASRDSMNTEAFF. In nucleotides, the CDR3 is TGTGCCAGCAGGGACAGCATGAACACTGAAGCTTTCTTT.

The table lists this clonotype with a few counts. The V and J genes are TRBV29-1 and TRBJ2-1; the match to TRBD2 covers 8 bases. Losses at the gene ends were 3 bases for V and 7 bases for J; bases not matched to a gene: 5. CDR1 and CDR2 (germline): SQVTM, ANQGSEA. This CDR3 contains 13 residues. CDR3 DNA sequence: TGCAGCGTTGAGCTTAGCGGGAAGAATGAGCAGTTCTTC. This translates into CSVELSGKNEQFF.

The V call is TRBV15, the J call TRBJ2-6; a weak D match, TRBD2 (5 bases). Per the germline V gene, CDR1 is LNHNV and CDR2 is YYDKDF (reference sequence). The CDR3 spans 16 residues. Trimming pared 1 base from V and 0 bases from J, leaving 7 bases between. CDR3 in DNA: TGTGCCACCAGCAGAGGAGAGGGCTCTGGGGCCAACGTCCTGACTTTC. Amino acids: CATSRGEGSGANVLTF.